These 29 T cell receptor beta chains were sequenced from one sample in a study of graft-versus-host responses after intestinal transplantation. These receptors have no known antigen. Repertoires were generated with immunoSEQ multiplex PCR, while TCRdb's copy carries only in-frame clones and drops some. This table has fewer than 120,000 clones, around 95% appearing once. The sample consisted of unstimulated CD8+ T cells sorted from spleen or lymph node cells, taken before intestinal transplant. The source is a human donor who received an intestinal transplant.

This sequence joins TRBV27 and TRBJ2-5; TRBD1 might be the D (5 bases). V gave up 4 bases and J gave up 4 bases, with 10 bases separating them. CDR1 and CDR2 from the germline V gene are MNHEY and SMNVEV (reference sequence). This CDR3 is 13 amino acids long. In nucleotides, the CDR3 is TGTGCCAGCAGTTACCAGGGCAGAGAGACCCAGTACTTC. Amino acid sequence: CASSYQGRETQYF.

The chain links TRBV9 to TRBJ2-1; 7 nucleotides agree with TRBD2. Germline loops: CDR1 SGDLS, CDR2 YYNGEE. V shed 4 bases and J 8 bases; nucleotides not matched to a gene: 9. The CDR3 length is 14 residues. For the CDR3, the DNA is TGTGCCAGCAGCCCCCGGGTGGCGGGAGATGAGCAGTTCTTC. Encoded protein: CASSPRVAGDEQFF.

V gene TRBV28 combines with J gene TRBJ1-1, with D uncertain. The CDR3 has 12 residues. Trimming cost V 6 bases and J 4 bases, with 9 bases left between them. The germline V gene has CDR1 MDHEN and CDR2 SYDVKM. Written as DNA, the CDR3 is TGTGCCAGCAGCCACGCTTTCACTGAAGCTTTCTTT. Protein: CASSHAFTEAFF. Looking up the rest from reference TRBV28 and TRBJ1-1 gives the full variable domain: DVKVTQSSRYLVKRTGEKVFLECVQDMDHENMFWYRQDPGLGLRLIYFSYDVKMKEKGDIPEGYSVSREKKERFSLILESASTNQTSMYLCASSHAFTEAFFGQGTRLTVV.

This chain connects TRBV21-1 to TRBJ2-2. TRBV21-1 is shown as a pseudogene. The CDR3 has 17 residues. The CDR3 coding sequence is TGTGCCAGCTTGATCCGGGACCCAATCACCAACACCGGGGAGCTGTTTTTT. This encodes CASLIRDPITNTGELFF.

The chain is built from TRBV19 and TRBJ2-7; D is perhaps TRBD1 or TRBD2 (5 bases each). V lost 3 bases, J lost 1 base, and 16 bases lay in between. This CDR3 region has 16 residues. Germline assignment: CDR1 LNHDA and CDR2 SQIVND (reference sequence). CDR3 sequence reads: CASSIGNSGGSYEQYF. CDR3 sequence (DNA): TGTGCCAGTAGTATCGGTAATAGTGGGGGATCCTACGAGCAGTACTTC.

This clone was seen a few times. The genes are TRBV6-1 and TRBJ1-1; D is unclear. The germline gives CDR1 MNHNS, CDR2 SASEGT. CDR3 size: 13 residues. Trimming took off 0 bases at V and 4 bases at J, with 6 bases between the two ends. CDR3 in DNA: TGTGCCAGCAGTGAAGCGAGTGGCACTGAAGCTTTCTTT. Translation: CASSEASGTEAFF.

Written as DNA, the CDR3 is TGTGCCACCAAGTGGGGGACGGGGAACACCGGGGAGCTGTTTTTT. It specifies CATKWGTGNTGELFF. The rearrangement links TRBV6-1 to TRBJ2-2, with D perhaps TRBD1 or TRBD2 (5 bases each). Looked up from germline, CDR1 is MNHNS and CDR2 is SASEGT. The CDR3 loop spans 15 amino acids. The V and J ends lost 10 bases and 1 base respectively, with 16 bases between them.

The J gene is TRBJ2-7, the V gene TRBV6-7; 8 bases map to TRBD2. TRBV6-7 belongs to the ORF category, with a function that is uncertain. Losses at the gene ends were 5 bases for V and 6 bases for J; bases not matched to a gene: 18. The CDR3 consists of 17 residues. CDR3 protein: CASSRKWREDFAGEQYF. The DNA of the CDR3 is TGTGCCAGCAGTCGCAAGTGGCGGGAGGATTTCGCTGGCGAGCAGTACTTC.

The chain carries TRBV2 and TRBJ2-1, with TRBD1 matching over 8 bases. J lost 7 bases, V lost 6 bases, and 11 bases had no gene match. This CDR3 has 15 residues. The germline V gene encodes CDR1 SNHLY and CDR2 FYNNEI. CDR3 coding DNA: TGTGCCAGCAGGTGGGGCAGGGGGCGTATTAATGAGCAGTTCTTC. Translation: CASRWGRGRINEQFF.

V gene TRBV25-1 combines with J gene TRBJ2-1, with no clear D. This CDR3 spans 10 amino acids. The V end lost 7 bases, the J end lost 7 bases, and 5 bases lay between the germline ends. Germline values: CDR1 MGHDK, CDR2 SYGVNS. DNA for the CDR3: TGTGCCAGCAAGGCAAATGAGCAGTTCTTC. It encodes CASKANEQFF.

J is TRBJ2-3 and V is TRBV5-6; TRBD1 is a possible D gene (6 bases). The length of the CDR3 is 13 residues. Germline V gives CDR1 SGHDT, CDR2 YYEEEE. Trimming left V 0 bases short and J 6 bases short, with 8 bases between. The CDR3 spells CASSLGGPDTQYF. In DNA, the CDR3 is TGTGCCAGCAGCTTGGGGGGGCCGGATACGCAGTATTTT.

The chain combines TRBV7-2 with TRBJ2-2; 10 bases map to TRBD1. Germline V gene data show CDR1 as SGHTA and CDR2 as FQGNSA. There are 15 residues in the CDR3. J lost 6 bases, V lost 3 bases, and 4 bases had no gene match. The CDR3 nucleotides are TGTGCCAGCAGCTTTGGGACAGGGGAGGCCGGGGAGCTGTTTTTT. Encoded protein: CASSFGTGEAGELFF. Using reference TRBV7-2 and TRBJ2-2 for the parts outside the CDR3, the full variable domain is GAGVSQSPSNKVTEKGKDVELRCDPISGHTALYWYRQSLGQGLEFLIYFQGNSAPDKSGLPSDRFSAERTGGSVSTLTIQRTQQEDSAVYLCASSFGTGEAGELFFGEGSRLTVL.

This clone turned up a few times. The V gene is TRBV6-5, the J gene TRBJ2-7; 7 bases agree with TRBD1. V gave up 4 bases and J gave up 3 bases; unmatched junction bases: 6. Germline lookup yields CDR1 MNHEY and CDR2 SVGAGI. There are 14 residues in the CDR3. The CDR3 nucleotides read TGTGCCAGCAGTTTTACCGACAGGGACTACGAGCAGTACTTC. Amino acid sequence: CASSFTDRDYEQYF.

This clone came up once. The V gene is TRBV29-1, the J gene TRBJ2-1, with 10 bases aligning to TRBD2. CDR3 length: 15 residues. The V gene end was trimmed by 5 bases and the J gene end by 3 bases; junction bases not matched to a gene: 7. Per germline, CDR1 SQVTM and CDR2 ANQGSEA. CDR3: CSVLPAGGLYNEQFF. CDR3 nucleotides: TGCAGCGTTTTGCCAGCGGGAGGGCTCTACAATGAGCAGTTCTTC.

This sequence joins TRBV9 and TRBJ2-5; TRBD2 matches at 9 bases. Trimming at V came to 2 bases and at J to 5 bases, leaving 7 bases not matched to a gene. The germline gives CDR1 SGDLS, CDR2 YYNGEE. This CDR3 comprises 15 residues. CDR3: CASSVSGSRQETQYF. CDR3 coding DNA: TGTGCCAGCAGCGTTAGCGGGAGCCGTCAGGAGACCCAGTACTTC.

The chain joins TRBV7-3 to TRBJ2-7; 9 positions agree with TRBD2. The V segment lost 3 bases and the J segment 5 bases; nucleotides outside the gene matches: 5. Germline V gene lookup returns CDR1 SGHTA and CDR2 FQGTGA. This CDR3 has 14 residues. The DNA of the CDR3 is TGTGCCAGCAGCTTCGCGGGAGGGTCCAACGAGCAGTACTTC. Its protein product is CASSFAGGSNEQYF.

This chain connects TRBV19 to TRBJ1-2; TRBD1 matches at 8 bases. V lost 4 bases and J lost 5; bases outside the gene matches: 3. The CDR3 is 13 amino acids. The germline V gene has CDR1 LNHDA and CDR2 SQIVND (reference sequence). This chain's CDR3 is CASSRDRRYGYTF. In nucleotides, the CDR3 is TGTGCCAGTAGTAGGGACAGGAGGTATGGCTACACCTTC.

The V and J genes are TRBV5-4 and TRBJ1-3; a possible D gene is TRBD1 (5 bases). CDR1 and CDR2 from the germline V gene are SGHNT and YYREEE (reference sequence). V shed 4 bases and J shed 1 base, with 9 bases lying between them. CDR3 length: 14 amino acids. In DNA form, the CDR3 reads TGTGCCAGCAGCATATCAGGGTCTGGAAACACCATATATTTT. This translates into CASSISGSGNTIYF.

This CDR3 is CASSMRTSGELTNEQFF. The CDR3 nucleotides read TGTGCCAGTAGTATGAGGACTAGCGGTGAGTTAACCAATGAGCAGTTCTTC. The V call is TRBV19, the J call TRBJ2-1; 10 bases are a match to TRBD2. The CDR3 covers 17 residues. The trim removed 3 bases at V and 6 bases at J, leaving 11 bases unmatched. The germline V gene has CDR1 LNHDA and CDR2 SQIVND (reference sequence).

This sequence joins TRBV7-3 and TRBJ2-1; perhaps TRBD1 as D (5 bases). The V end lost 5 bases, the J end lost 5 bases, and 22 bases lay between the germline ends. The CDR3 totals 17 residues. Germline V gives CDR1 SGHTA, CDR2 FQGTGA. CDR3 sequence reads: CASSPHPSLTANNEQFF. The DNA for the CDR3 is TGTGCCAGCAGCCCCCACCCCTCCCTGACAGCTAACAATGAGCAGTTCTTC.

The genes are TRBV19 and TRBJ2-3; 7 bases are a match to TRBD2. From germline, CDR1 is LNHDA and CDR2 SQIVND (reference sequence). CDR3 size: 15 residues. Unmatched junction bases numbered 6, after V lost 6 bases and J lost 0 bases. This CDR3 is CASRNRDYSTDTQYF. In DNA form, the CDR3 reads TGTGCCAGTAGGAACCGGGACTATAGCACAGATACGCAGTATTTT.

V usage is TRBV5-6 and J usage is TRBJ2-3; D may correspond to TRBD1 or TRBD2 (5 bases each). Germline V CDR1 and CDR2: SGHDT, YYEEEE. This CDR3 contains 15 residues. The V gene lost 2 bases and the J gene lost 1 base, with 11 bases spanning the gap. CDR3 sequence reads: CASSFAGTGTDTQYF. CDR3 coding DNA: TGTGCCAGCAGCTTTGCCGGGACGGGCACAGATACGCAGTATTTT.

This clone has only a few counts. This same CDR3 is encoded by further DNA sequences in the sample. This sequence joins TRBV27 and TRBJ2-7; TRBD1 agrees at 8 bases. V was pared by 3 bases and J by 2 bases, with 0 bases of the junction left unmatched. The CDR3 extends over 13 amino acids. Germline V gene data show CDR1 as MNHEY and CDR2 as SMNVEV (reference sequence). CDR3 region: CASSLTGAYEQYF. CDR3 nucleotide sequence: TGTGCCAGCAGTTTGACAGGGGCCTACGAGCAGTACTTC.

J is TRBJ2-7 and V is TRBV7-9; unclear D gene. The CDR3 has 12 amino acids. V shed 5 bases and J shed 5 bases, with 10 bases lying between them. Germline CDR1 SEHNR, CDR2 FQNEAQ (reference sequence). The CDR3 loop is CASSLESDEQYF. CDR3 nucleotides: TGTGCCAGCAGCCTCGAATCGGACGAGCAGTACTTC.

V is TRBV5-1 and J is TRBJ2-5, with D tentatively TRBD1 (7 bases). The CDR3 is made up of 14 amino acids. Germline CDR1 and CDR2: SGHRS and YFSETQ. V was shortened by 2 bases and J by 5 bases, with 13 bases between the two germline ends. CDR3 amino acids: CASSLPAGGETQYF. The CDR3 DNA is TGCGCCAGCAGCTTACCCGCAGGGGGGGAGACCCAGTACTTC.

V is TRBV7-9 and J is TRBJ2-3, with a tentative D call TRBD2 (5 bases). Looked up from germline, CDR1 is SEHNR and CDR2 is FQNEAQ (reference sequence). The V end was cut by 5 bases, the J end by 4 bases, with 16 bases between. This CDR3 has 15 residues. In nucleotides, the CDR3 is TGTGCCAGCAGCCCACCAACTAGTTTCCCAGATACGCAGTATTTT. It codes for CASSPPTSFPDTQYF.

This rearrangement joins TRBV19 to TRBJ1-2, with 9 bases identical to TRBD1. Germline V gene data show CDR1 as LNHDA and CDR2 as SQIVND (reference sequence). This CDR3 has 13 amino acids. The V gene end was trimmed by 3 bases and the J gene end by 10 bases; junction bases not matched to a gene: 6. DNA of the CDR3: TGTGCCAGTAGTATCGGGGGACAGGGAGACTACACCTTC. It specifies CASSIGGQGDYTF.

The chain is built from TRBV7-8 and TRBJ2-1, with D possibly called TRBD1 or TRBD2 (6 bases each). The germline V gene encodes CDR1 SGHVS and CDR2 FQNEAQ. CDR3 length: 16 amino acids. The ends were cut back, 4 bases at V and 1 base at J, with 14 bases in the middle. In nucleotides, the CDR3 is TGTGCCAGCAGCTCCGTTGGGGGGCTATCCTACAATGAGCAGTTCTTC. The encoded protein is CASSSVGGLSYNEQFF.

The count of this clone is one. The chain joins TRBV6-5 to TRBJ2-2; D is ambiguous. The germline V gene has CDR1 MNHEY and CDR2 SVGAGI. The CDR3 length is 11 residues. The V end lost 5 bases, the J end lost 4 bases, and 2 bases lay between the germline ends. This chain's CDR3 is CASSLTGELFF. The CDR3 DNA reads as TGTGCCAGCAGTCTCACCGGGGAGCTGTTTTTT.